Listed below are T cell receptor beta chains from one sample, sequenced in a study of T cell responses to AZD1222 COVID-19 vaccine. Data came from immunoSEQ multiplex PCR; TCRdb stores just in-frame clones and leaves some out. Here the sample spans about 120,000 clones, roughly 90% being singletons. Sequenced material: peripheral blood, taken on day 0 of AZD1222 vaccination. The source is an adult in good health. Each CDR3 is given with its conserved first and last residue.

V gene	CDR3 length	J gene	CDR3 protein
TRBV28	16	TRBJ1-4	CASRDPTGGTNEKLFF
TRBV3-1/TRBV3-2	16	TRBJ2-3	CASSQDKRLSTDTQYF
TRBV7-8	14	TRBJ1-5	CASSPRTGNQPQHF
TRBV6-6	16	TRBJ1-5	CASSYPLTGTNQPQHF
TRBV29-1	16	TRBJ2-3	CSVDPLTSGKTDMQYF
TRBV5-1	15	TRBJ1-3	CASSFGQAAGNTIYF
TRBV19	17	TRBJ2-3	CASSISFSSGGRDTQYF
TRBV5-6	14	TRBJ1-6	CASTISRAGSPLHF
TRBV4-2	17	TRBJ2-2	CASSQDVAGRNTGELFF
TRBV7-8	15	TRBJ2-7	CASSGGTGGGYEQYF
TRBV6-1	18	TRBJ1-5	CASSEGPGGQYSNQPQHF
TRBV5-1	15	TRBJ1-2	CASSKGDRRSYGYTF
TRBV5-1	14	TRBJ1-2	CASSLAGGAVGYTF
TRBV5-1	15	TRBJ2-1	CASSVPGSSYNEQFF
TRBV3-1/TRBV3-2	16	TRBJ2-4	CASSQDLIGGLNIQYF
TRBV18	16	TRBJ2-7	CASSPLAGGSSYEQYF
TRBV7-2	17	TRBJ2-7	CASSLPQLAGRAYEQYF
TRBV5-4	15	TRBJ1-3	CASSRDSRSGNTIYF
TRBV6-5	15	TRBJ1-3	CASVPQGASGNTIYF
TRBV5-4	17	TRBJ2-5	CASSLGGQGAIQWTQYF
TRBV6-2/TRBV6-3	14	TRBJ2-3	CASSTEIPSDTQYF
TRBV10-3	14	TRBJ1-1	CAIRRGGVGTEAFF
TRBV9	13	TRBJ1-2	CASSVEAAEGYTF
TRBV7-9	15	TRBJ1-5	CASSLGGQGNQPQHF
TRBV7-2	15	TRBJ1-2	CASSLAGQGSYGYTF
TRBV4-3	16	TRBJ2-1	CASSRRTGGLYNEQFF
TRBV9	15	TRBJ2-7	CASSPGLALTYEQYF
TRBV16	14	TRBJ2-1	CASSQSPGTNEQFF
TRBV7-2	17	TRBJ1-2	CASSLTHHRSRNYGYTF
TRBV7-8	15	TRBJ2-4	CASSPPRLAKNIQYF
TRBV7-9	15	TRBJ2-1	CASSPGIASTGEQFF
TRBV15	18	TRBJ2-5	CATSRDSSRRGGPETQYF
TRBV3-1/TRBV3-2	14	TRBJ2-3	CASSQVKNYRTQYF
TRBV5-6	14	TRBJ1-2	CASSFRQGLRGYTF